The 12 T cell receptor beta chains presented below share a single source sample, sequenced in a study of human T cells and chemical hapten exposure. MiXCR, run by TCRdb on the RACE reads, gives a single entry per CDR3 protein. The sample includes 35,000 to 50,000 distinct CDR3 sequences, 8.5% to 10% of them seen just once. Sample time point: patch test 2, 6 weeks after DPC sensitization. Treatment denoted: therapeutic diphenylcyclopropenone sensitization with weekly scalp DPC. The sample was whole blood, taken in connection with sensitization to the hapten diphenylcyclopropenone (DPC). These receptors came from a woman aged 40 to 49 with alopecia areata. Some clones in this sample may be carry-over from other donors' samples.

Ten or more counts support this clonotype. The chain joins TRBV28 to TRBJ2-7; no clear D. The CDR3 contains 14 residues. CDR1 is MDHEN, CDR2 SYDVKM, per germline. V was pared by 0 bases and J by 0 bases, with 6 bases between. The CDR3 sequence is CASSLWQSSYEQYF. Written as DNA, the CDR3 is TGTGCCAGCAGTTTATGGCAGAGCTCCTACGAGCAGTACTTC.

This clonotype was seen many times. The chain employs TRBV20-1 and TRBJ2-5, with TRBD2 matching over 9 bases. Germline values: CDR1 DFQATT, CDR2 SNEGSKA (reference sequence). This CDR3 contains 11 residues. Trimming removed 6 bases from V and 9 bases from J; junction bases left unmatched: 5. The CDR3 sequence: CSAGTSQSQYF. In DNA form, the CDR3 reads TGCAGTGCCGGGACTAGCCAGTCCCAGTACTTC.

This clonotype appeared a few times. The rearrangement links TRBV5-1 to TRBJ2-1; the D is unclear. The CDR3 consists of 16 residues. Per the germline V gene, CDR1 is SGHRS and CDR2 is YFSETQ. V was pared by 0 bases and J by 0 bases, with 10 bases between. CDR3 sequence reads: CASSLAEQSSYNEQFF. As DNA, the CDR3 is TGCGCCAGCAGCTTGGCGGAGCAGAGCTCCTACAATGAGCAGTTCTTC. Complete variable domain (other parts from reference TRBV5-1 and TRBJ2-1): KAGVTQTPRYLIKTRGQQVTLSCSPISGHRSVSWYQQTPGQGLQFLFEYFSETQRNKGNFPGRFSGRQFSNSRSEMNVSTLELGDSALYLCASSLAEQSSYNEQFFGPGTRLTVL.

This clonotype was counted a few times. The V and J genes are TRBV29-1 and TRBJ2-5, with D perhaps TRBD1 (5 bases). Germline values: CDR1 SQVTM, CDR2 ANQGSEA. Trimming cost V 6 bases and J 1 base, with 9 bases left between them. The CDR3 has 12 amino acids. The CDR3 reads CSVHRLQETQYF. As DNA, the CDR3 is TGCAGCGTACACAGGCTCCAAGAGACCCAGTACTTC.

By sample share, this clonotype is medium-sized. The rearrangement joins TRBV18 to TRBJ1-5; D might be TRBD1 (5 bases). This CDR3 has 17 amino acids. The V gene lost 2 bases and the J gene lost 0 bases, with 14 bases spanning the gap. The germline gives CDR1 KGHSH, CDR2 LQKENI. CDR3 sequence: CASSPGDRRASNQPQHF. CDR3 sequence (DNA): TGTGCCAGCTCACCAGGAGACCGCAGGGCTAGCAATCAGCCCCAGCATTTT.

This clonotype was observed many times. This CDR3 is CASSLGGQGNQPQHF. The DNA for the CDR3 is TGTGCCAGCAGCTTAGGGGGTCAAGGCAATCAGCCCCAGCATTTT. This sequence joins TRBV7-8 and TRBJ1-5; D is ambiguous. The V gene lost 1 base and the J gene lost 2 bases, with 9 bases spanning the gap. There are 15 residues in the CDR3. In germline, CDR1 is SGHVS, CDR2 FQNEAQ.

At least ten counts were recorded for this clonotype. The chain joins TRBV19 to TRBJ2-7; D may be TRBD1 (7 bases). CDR3 size: 15 residues. Germline assignment: CDR1 LNHDA and CDR2 SQIVND (reference sequence). Trimming stripped 5 bases from V and 4 bases from J, with 18 bases between. The CDR3 reads CASSDPGQTRYEQYF. The CDR3 region has the DNA TGTGCCAGTAGTGACCCGGGACAGACTAGATACGAGCAGTACTTC. The full variable domain, completed using reference TRBV19 and TRBJ2-7, is DGGITQSPKYLFRKEGQNVTLSCEQNLNHDAMYWYRQDPGQGLRLIYYSQIVNDFQKGDIAEGYSVSREKKESFPLTVTSAQKNPTAFYLCASSDPGQTRYEQYFGPGTRLTVT.

This clonotype was picked up many times. The chain is built from TRBV27 and TRBJ2-3; 7 bases are a match to TRBD2. The CDR3 consists of 15 residues. Germline-derived CDR1 and CDR2 are MNHEY and SMNVEV (reference sequence). V was pared by 7 bases and J by 1 base, with 8 bases of the junction left unmatched. This CDR3 is CASTETSAGTDTQYF. The CDR3 DNA follows: TGTGCCAGCACAGAAACTAGCGCGGGCACAGATACGCAGTATTTT.

This clonotype was seen at least ten times. The chain employs TRBV5-1 and TRBJ2-5; D is undetermined. Germline CDR1 reads SGHRS; CDR2 reads YFSETQ. There are 11 residues in the CDR3. The V end lost 2 bases, the J end lost 1 base, and 0 bases lay between the germline ends. Written as DNA, the CDR3 is TGCGCCAGCAGCTTCCAAGAGACCCAGTACTTC. Encoded protein: CASSFQETQYF. The full variable domain, in which reference TRBV5-1 and TRBJ2-5 provide the parts outside the CDR3, is KAGVTQTPRYLIKTRGQQVTLSCSPISGHRSVSWYQQTPGQGLQFLFEYFSETQRNKGNFPGRFSGRQFSNSRSEMNVSTLELGDSALYLCASSFQETQYFGPGTRLLVL.

There are many counts of this clonotype. The chain has TRBV14 and TRBJ1-1; 7 bases align to TRBD1. Looked up from germline, CDR1 is SGHDN and CDR2 is FVKESK. V lost 6 bases, J lost 0 bases, and 4 bases stayed unmatched. The CDR3 runs 14 residues. CDR3 sequence: CASRHGQVNTEAFF. The CDR3 DNA reads TGTGCCAGCAGACACGGACAGGTGAACACTGAAGCTTTCTTT.

This clonotype appeared a few times. CDR3 residues: CASRGQRNTGELFF. The CDR3 nucleotides read TGTGCCAGCCGGGGACAGAGAAACACCGGGGAGCTGTTTTTT. The chain carries TRBV2 and TRBJ2-2, with 7 positions matching TRBD1. The CDR3 totals 14 residues. V trimming: 8 bases; J trimming: 2 bases; junction bases outside the gene matches: 5. CDR1 and CDR2 from the germline V gene are SNHLY and FYNNEI.

To note about this clonotype: One junction end does not reproduce the germline sequence, and a read error may be involved. The V gene is TRBV7-3, the J gene TRBJ2-3; D is undetermined. This CDR3 contains 13 residues. The germline V gene has CDR1 SGHTA and CDR2 FQGTGA. The CDR3 DNA is TGTGCCAGCAACTTAACTCGTACAGATACGCAGTATTTT. It specifies CASNLTRTDTQYF.